The 30 T cell receptor beta chains reported below all come from one sample, sequenced in a study of vaccination effects on CD4 cells after COVID-19. No antigen is known for these receptors. With the ViraFEST assay, the study expanded antigen-specific CD4+ T cells using viral peptide pools, then sequenced them. At the end of less than 12 days of culture, CD4+ T cells were isolated. Vaccine administered to participants consisted of two doses of either BNT162b2 or mRNA-1273. The protocol was immunoSEQ multiplex PCR, while the TCRdb copy is restricted to in-frame clones and leaves out a portion. The profile shows about 25,000 clones, roughly two thirds of them singletons. The sample consisted of CD4+ T cells from PBMCs cultured with SARS-CoV-2 spike peptides, taken after COVID-19 vaccination. All receptors come from a human donor who received a COVID-19 vaccine.

The chain joins TRBV19 to TRBJ2-7; D may be TRBD2 (7 bases). Looked up from germline, CDR1 is LNHDA and CDR2 is SQIVND (reference sequence). The CDR3 totals 17 residues. Trimming took 5 bases from V and 1 from J, leaving 21 bases between them. In DNA form, the CDR3 reads TGTGCCAGTAGTCGACCCTCTTACAGGGAGGGATCCTACGAGCAGTACTTC. It yields the protein CASSRPSYREGSYEQYF.

V usage is TRBV3-1 (or the pseudogene TRBV3-2) and J usage is TRBJ2-7; D may be TRBD2 (5 bases). The CDR3 extends over 15 amino acids. V lost 6 bases and J lost 0, with 15 bases in between. Germline lookup yields CDR1 LGHDT and CDR2 YNNKEL (reference sequence). Here the CDR3 reads CASRKGGTNSYEQYF. CDR3 in DNA: TGTGCCAGCAGGAAAGGAGGCACAAACTCCTACGAGCAGTACTTC.

The CDR3 DNA is TGCGCCAGCAGCCCCCCCGGGGCGGAGGAGACCCAGTACTTC. Protein: CASSPPGAEETQYF. This chain links TRBV5-1 with TRBJ2-5, with D perhaps matching TRBD1 or TRBD2 (5 bases each). Germline V gene sequence: CDR1 SGHRS, CDR2 YFSETQ. The CDR3 loop spans 14 amino acids. V was trimmed by 4 bases and J by 5 bases, leaving 15 bases between them.

The chain couples TRBV9 to TRBJ2-7; TRBD2 matches at 11 bases. Trimming removed 0 bases from V and 3 bases from J; junction bases left unmatched: 8. Per the germline V gene, CDR1 is SGDLS and CDR2 is YYNGEE. The CDR3 runs to 17 residues. The CDR3 coding sequence is TGTGCCAGCAGCGTAGGGAGTGGGCTAGCGGGGGGCTACGAGCAGTACTTC. This encodes CASSVGSGLAGGYEQYF.

This chain links TRBV5-8 with TRBJ2-3, with D maybe TRBD2 (6 bases). The CDR3 is made up of 14 amino acids. V lost 4 bases and J 7 bases, leaving 16 bases between the germline ends. Per the germline V gene, CDR1 is SGHTS and CDR2 is YDEGEE. The CDR3, as DNA: TGTGCCAGCAGCCGCCAACCGGGACTTTATACGCAGTATTTT. Protein product: CASSRQPGLYTQYF.

The chain is built from TRBV6-5 and TRBJ2-1; the D is unclear. The germline V and J ends were trimmed by 2 bases and 2 bases, with 10 bases remaining between them. CDR1 MNHEY and CDR2 SVGAGI come from the germline V gene. The CDR3 sequence is 15 residues long. This CDR3 reads CASSYPGDAYNEQFF. CDR3 bases: TGTGCCAGCAGTTACCCCGGAGATGCCTACAATGAGCAGTTCTTC.

The CDR3: CASNKAGALNTEAFF. CDR3 sequence (DNA): TGTGCCAGCAACAAAGCAGGGGCGCTAAACACTGAAGCTTTCTTT. The genes are TRBV6-5 and TRBJ1-1, with a possible D match to TRBD1 (6 bases). The ends were cut back, 7 bases at V and 2 bases at J, with 17 bases in the middle. This CDR3 is 15 amino acids long. Looked up from germline, CDR1 is MNHEY and CDR2 is SVGAGI.

A few counts support this clone. The genes are TRBV3-1 (or the pseudogene TRBV3-2) and TRBJ1-5, with D perhaps TRBD1 (6 bases). Trimming removed 4 bases at V and 0 bases at J, with 10 bases between. This CDR3 comprises 15 residues. From germline, CDR1 is LGHDT and CDR2 YNNKEL (reference sequence). The CDR3 here is CASSPAGDSNQPQHF. The CDR3, as DNA: TGTGCCAGCAGCCCGGCAGGGGATAGCAATCAGCCCCAGCATTTT.

The genes are TRBV7-8 and TRBJ1-3; no reliable D call. Trimming cost V 5 bases and J 0 bases, with 8 bases left between them. The germline V gene encodes CDR1 SGHVS and CDR2 FQNEAQ. CDR3 size: 14 residues. The CDR3 reads CASSREGSGNTIYF. Here the CDR3 DNA reads TGTGCCAGCAGCAGAGAAGGCTCTGGAAACACCATATATTTT.

The V and J genes are TRBV5-1 and TRBJ2-3; D is unclear. Germline CDR1 SGHRS, CDR2 YFSETQ. This CDR3 has 14 residues. V lost 4 bases and J lost 0, with 9 bases in between. The CDR3 nucleotides read TGCGCCAGCAGCGATAGCCTTAGCACAGATACGCAGTATTTT. This codes for CASSDSLSTDTQYF.

J is TRBJ1-5 and V is TRBV18; the D gene is possibly TRBD1 (5 bases). V shed 0 bases and J shed 2 bases, with 8 bases lying between them. Germline CDR1 reads KGHSH; CDR2 reads LQKENI. This CDR3 has 15 amino acids. The CDR3 region is CASSPPGLGNQPQHF. Here the CDR3 DNA reads TGTGCCAGCTCACCACCGGGACTGGGCAATCAGCCCCAGCATTTT.

This CDR3 reads CASSLPGTGAEKLFF. The CDR3 nucleotides are TGTGCCAGCAGCCTACCCGGGACAGGGGCTGAAAAACTGTTTTTT. The chain links TRBV5-4 to TRBJ1-4, with 10 bases identical to TRBD1. V lost 4 bases to trimming and J lost 7 bases; unmatched junction nucleotides: 7. This CDR3 spans 15 amino acids. CDR1 SGHNT and CDR2 YYREEE come from the germline V gene (reference sequence). The full variable domain, completed using reference TRBV5-4 and TRBJ1-4, is ETGVTQSPTHLIKTRGQQVTLRCSSQSGHNTVSWYQQALGQGPQFIFQYYREEENGRGNFPPRFSGLQFPNYSSELNVNALELDDSALYLCASSLPGTGAEKLFFGSGTQLSVL.

The genes are TRBV3-1 (or the pseudogene TRBV3-2) and TRBJ2-7; 8 bases agree with TRBD1. Trimming cost V 4 bases and J 2 bases; bases outside gene matches: 7. This CDR3 region has 15 residues. CDR1 and CDR2 (germline): LGHDT, YNNKEL (reference sequence). CDR3 amino acids: CASSRGQGGPYEQYF. The CDR3 DNA is TGTGCCAGCAGCCGTGGACAGGGTGGACCCTACGAGCAGTACTTC.

The chain links TRBV19 to TRBJ1-4; tentative D call: TRBD1 (6 bases). V was pared by 5 bases and J by 5 bases, with 12 bases between. Germline loops: CDR1 LNHDA, CDR2 SQIVND (reference sequence). The CDR3 has 14 amino acids. The CDR3 region has the DNA TGTGCCAGTAGTGTGGGGCAGGGGAATGAAAAACTGTTTTTT. This codes for CASSVGQGNEKLFF.

The rearrangement uses TRBV18 and TRBJ2-3; possibly TRBD2 for D (5 bases). This CDR3 comprises 16 residues. The V gene lost 3 bases and the J gene lost 2 bases, with 15 bases spanning the gap. Germline V gives CDR1 KGHSH, CDR2 LQKENI. The CDR3 sequence: CASSPSGVIPTDTQYF. CDR3 nucleotide sequence: TGTGCCAGCTCACCCTCCGGGGTGATCCCCACAGATACGCAGTATTTT.

In its sample, this clone was seen once. V and J are TRBV12-5 and TRBJ1-5, with D perhaps matching TRBD1 (5 bases). V was trimmed by 7 bases and J by 6 bases, leaving 16 bases between them. Per the germline V gene, CDR1 is LGHNT and CDR2 is FRNRAP. The CDR3 consists of 14 residues. The CDR3: CASAREGFSQPQHF. DNA of the CDR3: TGTGCTAGTGCCAGAGAGGGGTTTTCTCAGCCCCAGCATTTT.

J is TRBJ2-5 and V is TRBV10-2; the match to TRBD1 covers 11 bases. CDR1 and CDR2 from the germline V gene are WSHSY and SAAADI. J lost 4 bases, V lost 3 bases, and 4 bases had no gene match. The CDR3 has 15 residues. CDR3 coding DNA: TGCGCCAGCAGTGAATCCGGGACAGGGGGAGAGACCCAGTACTTC. Translating gives CASSESGTGGETQYF.

This chain uses TRBV7-6 with TRBJ1-3; 8 nucleotides align to TRBD1. This CDR3 contains 17 residues. With 5 bases clipped from V and 0 bases from J, the junction kept 9 bases outside the gene matches. The germline CDR1 and CDR2 sequences are SGHVS and FNYEAQ. CDR3: CASSPRQGLSSGNTIYF. As DNA, the CDR3 is TGTGCCAGCAGCCCGAGACAGGGGTTGAGCTCTGGAAACACCATATATTTT. The full variable domain, completed using reference TRBV7-6 and TRBJ1-3, is GAGVSQSPRYKVTKRGQDVALRCDPISGHVSLYWYRQALGQGPEFLTYFNYEAQQDKSGLPNDRFSAERPEGSISTLTIQRTEQRDSAMYRCASSPRQGLSSGNTIYFGEGSWLTVV.

The rearrangement joins TRBV5-1 to TRBJ2-1, with 10 nucleotides matching TRBD2. This CDR3 comprises 16 residues. Germline lookup yields CDR1 SGHRS and CDR2 YFSETQ. J lost 6 bases, V lost 2 bases, and 8 bases had no gene match. The CDR3 spells CASSFGLAGEVNEQFF. CDR3 in DNA: TGCGCCAGCAGCTTTGGGCTAGCGGGAGAAGTCAATGAGCAGTTCTTC. Full variable domain (rest looked up from reference TRBV5-1 and TRBJ2-1): KAGVTQTPRYLIKTRGQQVTLSCSPISGHRSVSWYQQTPGQGLQFLFEYFSETQRNKGNFPGRFSGRQFSNSRSEMNVSTLELGDSALYLCASSFGLAGEVNEQFFGPGTRLTVL.

This sequence joins TRBV7-9 and TRBJ2-3; D gene unclear. V lost 1 base and J 0 bases, leaving 5 bases between the germline ends. Germline CDR1 reads SEHNR; CDR2 reads FQNEAQ (reference sequence). This CDR3 has 14 amino acids. CDR3 amino acids: CASSLELSTDTQYF. The CDR3 nucleotides read TGTGCCAGCAGCTTAGAGCTGAGCACAGATACGCAGTATTTT.

A single count supports this clone. The CDR3 coding sequence is TGTGCCAGCAGCCAAGGAGATTCACCCCTCCACTTT. Translated, it gives CASSQGDSPLHF. The V and J genes are TRBV3-1 (or the pseudogene TRBV3-2) and TRBJ1-6; D gene uncertain. Germline V gene sequence: CDR1 LGHDT, CDR2 YNNKEL (reference sequence). CDR3 size: 12 residues. Trimming shortened V by 1 base and J by 8 bases, and 3 bases separated the two germline ends.

The chain is built from TRBV14 and TRBJ2-2, with D possibly being TRBD2 (7 bases). Germline lookup yields CDR1 SGHDN and CDR2 FVKESK. Trimming pared 0 bases from V and 3 bases from J, leaving 14 bases between. The CDR3 has 17 residues. The CDR3 nucleotides are TGTGCCAGCAGCCAAGATCCTTGGGGGGGCTACACCGGGGAGCTGTTTTTT. It yields the protein CASSQDPWGGYTGELFF.

The table lists this clone with a count of one. V and J are TRBV24-1 and TRBJ2-5; no clear D gene. Deletions cut 4 bases from V and 0 bases from J, with 11 bases between. CDR3 size: 15 residues. Per germline, CDR1 KGHDR and CDR2 SFDVKD. Here the CDR3 DNA reads TGTGCCACCAGTGACCGCTTTTCGAACCAAGAGACCCAGTACTTC. Translating it yields CATSDRFSNQETQYF.

This clone was recorded a few times. The chain couples TRBV6-6 to TRBJ2-5; D is unresolved. Trimming shortened V by 6 bases and J by 5 bases, and 10 bases separated the two germline ends. Germline V lookup: CDR1 MNHNY, CDR2 SVGAGI (reference sequence). The CDR3 totals 12 residues. The CDR3 DNA follows: TGTGCCAGCAGCACCCGGGTGGAGACCCAGTACTTC. Protein product: CASSTRVETQYF.

V gene TRBV28 combines with J gene TRBJ2-7; possible D gene TRBD2, 5 bases. The CDR3 spans 12 residues. Germline V gives CDR1 MDHEN, CDR2 SYDVKM. V was pared by 5 bases and J by 4 bases, with 9 bases between. The CDR3 DNA sequence: TGTGCCAGCAGTCGAACTAGATACGAGCAGTACTTC. Translation: CASSRTRYEQYF.

The chain links TRBV9 to TRBJ2-5, with D maybe TRBD2 (6 bases). V dropped 2 bases and J dropped 4 bases, with 12 bases sitting between them. The germline V gene has CDR1 SGDLS and CDR2 YYNGEE. This CDR3 spans 14 amino acids. The CDR3 loop is CASSVNPGGETQYF. The CDR3 DNA follows: TGTGCCAGCAGCGTGAACCCCGGGGGAGAGACCCAGTACTTC.

The V gene is TRBV12-5, the J gene TRBJ2-3; unclear D gene. The CDR3 totals 13 residues. CDR1 and CDR2 (germline): LGHNT, FRNRAP. The germline V and J ends were trimmed by 8 bases and 6 bases, with 15 bases remaining between them. CDR3 in amino acids: CASPELAADTQYF. In nucleotides, the CDR3 is TGTGCTAGTCCGGAGTTAGCTGCGGATACGCAGTATTTT.

The chain employs TRBV11-2 and TRBJ2-5; D gene ambiguous. The CDR3 loop spans 15 amino acids. Germline lookup yields CDR1 SGHAT and CDR2 FQNNGV. Deletions cut 0 bases from V and 2 bases from J, with 10 bases between. CDR3 sequence: CASSLDHRKQETQYF. As DNA, the CDR3 is TGTGCCAGCAGCTTAGATCACAGAAAACAAGAGACCCAGTACTTC.

The chain links TRBV30 to TRBJ1-4; D may be TRBD1 (5 bases). The CDR3 runs 16 residues. Trimming removed 1 base at V and 8 bases at J, with 20 bases between. Per the germline V gene, CDR1 is GTSNPN and CDR2 is SVGIG (reference sequence). CDR3 in DNA: TGTGCCTGGAGTGACTATCTAGGGGCAGGGAGCGAAAAACTGTTTTTT. This sequence encodes CAWSDYLGAGSEKLFF.

V usage is TRBV18 and J usage is TRBJ2-7; a weak D match, TRBD2 (6 bases). In germline, CDR1 is KGHSH, CDR2 LQKENI. The CDR3 spans 16 residues. The V end lost 6 bases, the J end lost 5 bases, and 23 bases lay between the germline ends. CDR3 bases: TGTGCCAGCTCTCATAGGGCGGGACTTACCAGGAACGAGCAGTACTTC. As protein: CASSHRAGLTRNEQYF.